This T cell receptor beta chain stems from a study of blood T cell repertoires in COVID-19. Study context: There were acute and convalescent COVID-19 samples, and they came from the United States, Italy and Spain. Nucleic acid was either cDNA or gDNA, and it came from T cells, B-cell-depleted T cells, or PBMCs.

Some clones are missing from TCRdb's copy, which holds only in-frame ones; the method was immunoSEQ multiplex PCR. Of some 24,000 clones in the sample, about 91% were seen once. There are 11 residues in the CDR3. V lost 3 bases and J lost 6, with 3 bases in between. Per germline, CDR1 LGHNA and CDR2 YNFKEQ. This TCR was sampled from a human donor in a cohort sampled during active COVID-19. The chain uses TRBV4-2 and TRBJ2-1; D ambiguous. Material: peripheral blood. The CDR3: CASSHLNEQFF. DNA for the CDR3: TGTGCCAGCAGCCACCTCAATGAGCAGTTCTTC.